This T cell receptor (beta chain) came from a study of T-cell reconstitution after alpha-beta-depleted transplantation in children. Study findings and constraints: The main origin of T-cell counts and diversity one year after transplant was newly produced T cells.

During its preparation, the TCRbeta library received unique molecular identifiers. Via MiXCR, TCRdb re-called the PCR reads, giving one row per CDR3 protein. The data hold about 980,000 distinct CDR3 sequences, with roughly 29% observed a single time. CDR1 and CDR2 from the germline V gene are SQVTM and ANQGSEA. The CDR3 is made up of 12 amino acids. Trimming took off 6 bases at V and 3 bases at J, with 11 bases between the two ends. In its sample, this clonotype was seen a few times. Its antigen is currently unknown. The V call is TRBV29-1, the J call TRBJ1-2; D may be TRBD1 (6 bases). The source of this sequence is a boy under two years old who had a stem cell transplant for SCID, so the T cells may come from the graft donor. The source was PBMCs, mostly from graft donor cells, collected 360 days after TCRalphabeta/CD19-depleted stem cell transplant. The CDR3 DNA follows: TGCAGCGTCTCTGGGACATACTATGGCTACACCTTC. Translating it yields CSVSGTYYGYTF.